The rows below give T cell receptor beta chains drawn from one sample of a study of blood T cells in healthy people across ages. TCRdb fed the 5' RACE reads into MiXCR, producing one record per CDR3 protein. This table holds 600,000 to 850,000 distinct CDR3 sequences, 35% to 45% found once. Material: blood. All receptors derive from a woman in her sixties or seventies in good health. CDR3s include the opening cysteine and the closing phenylalanine or tryptophan. Only part of the rows carry a size: once, few, many, or a class if the clone is expanded.

>TRBJ2-1|TRBV7-6|13|.
CASSLGWLNEQFF
>TRBJ1-2|TRBV19|14|once
CASKGGQLGYGYTF
>TRBJ2-7|TRBV4-3|15|few
CASSQGLGAPYEQYF
>TRBJ2-2|TRBV11-3|12|once
CASTGGTGELFF
>TRBJ2-3|TRBV7-6|18|.
CASSLGGILASPADTQYF
>.|TRBV6-5|15|.
CASTDWTSRSYEQYF
>TRBJ1-2|TRBV30|13|few
CAWSSQGVYGYTF
>TRBJ2-3|TRBV6-5|15|few
CASSYSLVASDTQYF
>TRBJ2-7|TRBV7-2|13|few
CASSSSGRDEQYF
>TRBJ2-1|TRBV7-3|18|.
CAGSLTITRGGSYNEQFF
>TRBJ1-1|TRBV20-1|12|.
CSARIPGTEAFF
>TRBJ1-2|TRBV12-3/TRBV12-4|12|.
CASIVQGGGYTF
>TRBJ2-5|TRBV7-6|13|few
CASEARERETQYF
>TRBJ1-5|TRBV5-3|18|.
CARSRRATGSRRNQPQHF
>TRBJ2-1|TRBV6-4|16|.
CASSPGLAGGGNEQFF
>TRBJ2-7|TRBV6-1|15|.
CASSGLQGGSYEQYF
>TRBJ2-3|TRBV3-1|13|.
CASWRGVSDTQYF
>TRBJ2-3|TRBV6-5|15|.
CASSYGAQGTDTQYF
>TRBJ2-1|TRBV20-1|16|.
CSATRNSGSSYNEQFF
>TRBJ2-7|TRBV7-6|16|few
CASSVGQGAGSYEQYF
>TRBJ1-2|TRBV10-3|14|few
CAIGTQENNYGYTF
>TRBJ1-2|TRBV4-3|15|.
CASSDTGFGNYGYTF
>.|TRBV3-1|15|.
CASSQVPQGPYEQYF
>TRBJ2-1|TRBV10-3|12|.
CASHGVDNEQFF
>.|TRBV12-3/TRBV12-4|13|few
CASSLRSAIEQYF
>TRBJ1-2|TRBV9|12|.
CAGSTGGDGYTF
>TRBJ2-3|TRBV7-9|15|.
CASTYGQKVTDTQYF
>TRBJ2-5|TRBV5-1|15|.
CASSLGQGWRETQYF
>TRBJ2-1|TRBV9|15|.
CASSVVAGHYNEQFF
>TRBJ2-5|TRBV7-2|14|.
CASSLITVSETQYF
>TRBJ2-7|TRBV24-1|12|few
CATIPLGDEQYF
>TRBJ2-1|TRBV20-1|14|.
CSARGVAGVGEQFF
>TRBJ2-7|TRBV29-1|10|few
CSVADSEQYF
>TRBJ2-1|TRBV10-3|15|.
CAIRASGGTYNEQFF
>TRBJ2-1|TRBV11-2|14|once
CASSGIGGYNEQFF
>TRBJ2-5|TRBV10-3|16|few
CAISEQAGLAGGRQYF
>TRBJ1-6|TRBV6-2/TRBV6-3|16|.
CASSYSVWSSGSPLHF
>TRBJ2-7|TRBV20-1|15|.
CSASYAGGTIYEQYF
>TRBJ1-4|TRBV6-5|15|few
CASSASGTGREKLFF
>TRBJ1-1|TRBV29-1|11|.
CNATGNTEAFF
>TRBJ2-3|TRBV10-3|14|.
CAIQGGVSTDTQYF
>TRBJ1-4|TRBV20-1|14|.
CSARDARGEEKLFF
>TRBJ2-1|TRBV7-3|15|few
CASSITASSYNEQFF
>TRBJ1-4|TRBV20-1|12|many
CSVGQAREKLFF
>TRBJ2-1|TRBV7-9|15|.
CASSLGGQVHNEQFF
>TRBJ2-3|TRBV9|14|few
CASSDGQGTDTQYF
>TRBJ1-2|TRBV13|15|once
CASSPRTGMGYGYTF
>TRBJ2-7|TRBV20-1|15|once
CSAPPGSGGAEEQYF
>TRBJ1-4|TRBV24-1|14|.
CATSDPTGSEKLFF